The 7 T cell receptor beta chains presented below share a single source sample, sequenced in a study of tissue T cells after allogeneic stem cell transplantation. Data came from immunoSEQ multiplex PCR; TCRdb stores just in-frame clones and leaves some out. The sample has more than 40,000 clones, 73% seen once. Sequenced input: sorted cells pooled from one or two spleens. These receptors all come from a pool of C57BL/6 mice in good health.

Concerning this clone itself: All gene names here are mouse names. From the germline J gene comes the end of the CDR3, since the read stops 1 residue before it. This rearrangement joins TRBV13-2 to TRBJ1-3; 9 bases agree with TRBD1. Unmatched junction bases numbered 5, after V lost 4 bases and J lost 3 bases. The CDR3 sequence is 15 residues long. Germline CDR1 NNHNN, CDR2 SYGAGS (reference sequence). The part of the CDR3 DNA that was read is TGTGCCAGCGGTCCCGGGACAGGGCATGGAAATACGCTCTAT. Residues: CASGPGTGHGNTLY. The CDR3, in full, reads CASGPGTGHGNTLYF.

For this clone: Mouse germline and gene names are used. The covered CDR3 bases are TGTGCCAGCAGCCAAGCCAACTCCTATGAACAGTAC. It codes for CASSQANSYEQY. The full CDR3 protein is CASSQANSYEQYF. The V gene is TRBV2, the J gene TRBJ2-7; D remains ambiguous. Read coverage stops 1 residue before the CDR3 terminus; the germline J gene supplies the remainder. The V and J ends lost 1 base and 0 bases respectively, with 4 bases between them. The germline CDR1 and CDR2 sequences are LGHNA and YSYQKL. The CDR3 runs 13 residues.

With respect to this clone: Here the gene names and germline are mouse. The missing CDR3 end, 1 residue past where the read stops, is filled in from the germline J gene. The gene calls are TRBV12-2 and TRBJ2-3; TRBD2 might be the D (5 bases). Germline loops: CDR1 SGHLS, CDR2 HYDKME. The CDR3 runs to 15 residues. V gave up 0 bases and J gave up 0 bases, with 9 bases separating them. CDR3: CASSLGGVSAETLYF. The DNA read from the CDR3 is TGTGCCAGCTCTCTCGGTGGGGTCAGTGCAGAAACGCTGTAT.

About this clone itself: Mouse gene names and germline throughout. The CDR3 end is not reached by the read, which stops 1 residue before it; the germline J gene fills it in. V gene TRBV13-2 combines with J gene TRBJ2-1; TRBD2 is a possible D gene (7 bases). Deletions cut 0 bases from V and 3 bases from J, with 13 bases between. This CDR3 comprises 16 residues. Looked up from germline, CDR1 is NNHNN and CDR2 is SYGAGS (reference sequence). The sequenced part of the CDR3 DNA is TGTGCCAGCGGTGATGCAAGGGGGGCGGGCTATGCTGAGCAGTTC. Amino acids: CASGDARGAGYAEQF. The whole CDR3 sequence is CASGDARGAGYAEQFF.

A remark on this clone: Any gene name here is a mouse gene name. The read is 1 residue too short to cover the CDR3 end, so that end is filled in from the germline J gene. Other DNA sequences in the sample encode the same CDR3. V and J are TRBV31 and TRBJ2-5, with TRBD2 as a possible D gene (5 bases). This CDR3 is 14 amino acids long. V lost 0 bases and J 0 bases, leaving 7 bases between the germline ends. CDR1 is GKSSPN, CDR2 SITVG, per germline. Partial CDR3 DNA: TGTGCCTGGAGTCTAGTGGGGAACCAAGACACCCAGTAC. This sequence encodes CAWSLVGNQDTQY. The entire CDR3 reads CAWSLVGNQDTQYF. Supplemented by reference TRBV31 and TRBJ2-5, the full variable domain reads AQTIHQWPVAEIKAVGSPLSLGCTIKGKSSPNLYWYWQATGGTLQQLFYSITVGQVESVVQLNLSASRPKDDQFILSTEKLLLSHSGFYLCAWSLVGNQDTQYFGPGTRLLVL.

This clone was detected only a few times. Gene names and germline refer to mouse. The read ends 1 residue early relative to the CDR3; the germline J gene fills the gap. V and J are TRBV1 and TRBJ2-7, with no clear D. V lost 0 bases and J lost 4, with 4 bases in between. Germline lookup yields CDR1 NSQYPW and CDR2 LRSPGD (reference sequence). The CDR3 runs to 12 residues. This chain's CDR3 is CTCSAERYEQYF. CDR3 DNA, as far as it was read: TGCACCTGCAGTGCAGAAAGGTATGAACAGTAC.

Worth noting for this clone: Genes and germline are mouse. The read terminates 1 residue ahead of where the CDR3 ends, so the germline J gene completes it. J is TRBJ2-3 and V is TRBV12-2; no reliable D call. V lost 3 bases and J 0 bases, leaving 6 bases between the germline ends. The CDR3 runs to 13 residues. Germline CDR1 SGHLS, CDR2 HYDKME. CDR3 residues: CASSVGSAETLYF. The CDR3 bases that were read are TGTGCCAGCTCTGTGGGTAGTGCAGAAACGCTGTAT.